The T cell receptor (beta chain) under discussion was sequenced for a study of graft-versus-host responses after intestinal transplantation (dated by TCRdb to about 2021). In terms of the full investigation: The transplants that recipients got were multivisceral, liver-intestinal, or isolated intestinal. Every recipient was given anti-thymocyte globulin induction, followed by roughly 3 years of maintenance tacrolimus and steroids. After intestinal transplantation, graft-versus-host and host-versus-graft alloreactive T cell clones in the graft, circulation and bone marrow were tracked using bulk TCR-beta CDR3 sequencing. Alloreactive clones were identified by sequencing pre-transplant mixed lymphocyte reaction products and comparing these products with unstimulated pre-transplant donor and recipient T cells. A cohort of about two dozen intestinal transplant recipients, including one retransplant, was enrolled, and 3 patients lacking pretransplant specimens were excluded. Donor T cell macrochimerism was defined as a peak of at least 4% donor T cells among recipient peripheral blood mononuclear cells. Samples from three later patients were sequenced in-house on an Illumina MiSeq with MiXCR processing rather than by the commercial service. Broader findings and caveats from the paper: GvH clones were found in recipient bone marrow, and some of the GvH clones appeared earlier in ileal mucosa or blood, which is consistent with an intestinal mucosal origin. High GvH to HvG T cell clonal ratios were observed in the allografts of patients with donor T cell macrochimerism. Peak levels of circulating GvH clones were associated with declines in HvG clones early after transplant. The relatively low number and heterogeneity of intestinal transplant patients limited the conclusions.

Libraries were built with the immunoSEQ multiplex PCR assay. In most patients, genomic DNA was isolated using the Qiagen DNeasy Blood and Tissue Kit and sent frozen to Adaptive Biotechnologies for TCR sequencing. High-throughput TCR-beta CDR3 sequencing of genomic DNA from most patients was performed by Adaptive Biotechnologies. The original pipeline was this. TCR sequencing data for more than 15 patients were retrieved from Adaptive's ImmunoSEQ software; three other patients were processed with MiXCR and VDJtools. To correct CD4 versus CD8 sorting errors, sequences present in both subsets at a frequency ratio below 5:1 were removed. CDR3 nucleotide sequences shared between donor and recipient were removed because their origin could not be assigned. At least 2-fold expansion over unstimulated cells and a minimum CFSE-low frequency of 0.002% (template counts) or 0.001% (read counts) were required for clones to be classified as alloreactive. Clones were considered mappable if detected in sequenced pre-transplant spleen, lymph node, or MLR CFSE-low populations of the donor or recipient. Cumulative frequency of alloreactive clones was calculated as a percentage of all sequences weighted by copy number. In its TCRdb copy, this immuneACCESS table keeps in-frame sequences only and misses some clones. Where compared with another copy, unresolved V genes explain less than half of these, and the others have no known cause. The DNA was the basis for D and trimming; V, J and clone size are from that table. In all, the sample holds under 100,000 clones, and around 84% of those were seen once. The top ten clones comprise roughly 0.83% of the sample.

Worth noting for this clone: Which antigen it targets is not known. Nothing much larger sits one base from this clone, and base qualities are not available.

What this sample's time point label stands for: cells obtained before transplantation from donor or recipient. CD3+CD4+ and CD3+CD8+ populations were FACS-sorted from unstimulated pre-transplant donor and recipient cells taken from spleen or lymph nodes. V is trimmed back by 7 bases and J by 4 bases, and the junction contains 5 bases that no gene match accounts for. The CDR3 spans 13 residues, from the cysteine through the phenylalanine. Only the CDR3 DNA stays, 39 bases, in frame from base 1. CDR1 and CDR2 were assigned from the germline V gene (reference sequence) as SEHNR and FQNEAQ. The sequence joins TRBV7-9 to TRBJ2-5, with 8 bases aligning to TRBD2. Sequenced material: unstimulated CD4+ T cells sorted from spleen or lymph node cells, taken before intestinal transplant. The receptor's source is a human donor who received an intestinal transplant. The nucleotide sequence reads as follows: TGTGCCAGCATGACCGGGACTAGAGAGACCCAGTACTTC. Its coded protein is CASMTGTRETQYF.